Reported below is one T cell receptor (beta chain). Its antigen is unidentified. CDR1 and CDR2 (germline): SNHLY, FYNNEI. The germline V and J ends were trimmed by 5 bases and 6 bases, with 23 bases remaining between them. The CDR3 spans 16 residues. Using immunoSEQ multiplex PCR, the repertoire was profiled, and TCRdb retains in-frame clones only, with some absent. The sample records 630,000 or so clones, 95% to 98% being singletons. CD8 cells classed as naive were CD45RO-negative and positively selected for CCR7, excluding terminally differentiated effector memory CD45RA+ cells. This specimen comes from a study of shared clonotypes between healthy human individuals. Across the study: The plates for each donor numbered three CD4 naive, three CD4 memory, two CD8 naive and one CD8 memory. Findings and caveats of the study: Naive CD4 clonotypes were shared across a handful of donors at around 5.4%.

Sequenced: naive CD8+ T cells sorted from blood. The sequence came from a man aged 25 to 40 in good health. The chain combines TRBV2 with TRBJ2-7; D not resolved. The CDR3 loop is CASSRTGFHAGFEQYF. Written as DNA, the CDR3 is TGTGCCAGCAGTAGAACGGGCTTTCACGCTGGTTTCGAGCAGTACTTC.